This T cell receptor (beta chain) was identified during a study of neurological immune-mediated disorders. The length of the CDR3 is 14 residues. Trimming took 6 bases from V and 0 from J, leaving 8 bases between them. This clonotype came up many times. cDNA was made by 5'RACE with 10-nucleotide random UMIs. Each CDR3 protein is one row after TCRdb ran MiXCR on the 5' RACE reads. The repertoire holds about 46,000 distinct CDR3 sequences, with around 4.5% as singletons. The chain employs TRBV12-3 or TRBV12-4 and TRBJ2-2, with TRBD1 as a possible D gene (6 bases). The sample consisted of PBMCs. The clonotype originates from an older woman with multiple sclerosis. The CDR3 sequence: CASSWTANTGELFF. The CDR3 DNA reads TGTGCCAGCAGCTGGACAGCGAACACCGGGGAGCTGTTTTTT.